The 27 T cell receptor beta chains in this list originate from one sample, sequenced in a study of T cells after posttransplantation cyclophosphamide listed by TCRdb under 2016. The treatment or condition tag for this specimen amounts to: high-dose cyclophosphamide on days +3 and +4 as single-agent GVHD prophylaxis. Patients in the PTCy group got busulfan and fludarabine conditioning, a marrow graft from a related or unrelated donor, and cyclophosphamide on days +3 and +4. Library generation was performed with the immunoSEQ multiplex PCR assay. Not all clones reach the TCRdb copy of this immuneACCESS table, which keeps in-frame sequences only. Checked studies attribute under half of the gap to unresolved V genes and leave the rest unexplained. Present in this sample are around 40,000 clones, roughly 88% of which were seen just once. Jointly, the top ten make up about 2.5% of the sample. Specimen: PBMCs, collected just over 60 days after allogeneic stem cell transplant with posttransplant cyclophosphamide. These receptors came from a male patient in his sixties or seventies who received an allogeneic stem cell transplant from a related donor and was CMV-positive. Donor T cells from the graft may be present among the T cells after a transplant.

This clone appeared once. The chain couples TRBV19 to TRBJ2-1; no definite D call. CDR1 is LNHDA, CDR2 SQIVND, per germline (reference sequence). This CDR3 spans 14 amino acids. V was cut by 5 bases and J by 7 bases, with 15 bases left in between. CDR3 amino acids: CASSGLLPDNEQFF. As DNA, the CDR3 is TGTGCCAGTAGTGGGCTTTTACCAGATAATGAGCAGTTCTTC.

V usage is TRBV6-6 and J usage is TRBJ1-2, with 7 bases matching TRBD1. This CDR3 region has 14 residues. J lost 2 bases, V lost 0 bases, and 0 bases had no gene match. Germline V gene data show CDR1 as MNHNY and CDR2 as SVGAGI (reference sequence). In DNA form, the CDR3 reads TGTGCCAGCAGTTACTCACAGGGGAACTATGGCTACACCTTC. Residues: CASSYSQGNYGYTF.

This sequence joins TRBV27 and TRBJ1-1, with D unresolved. V was pared by 1 base and J by 0 bases, with 3 bases between. Per germline, CDR1 MNHEY and CDR2 SMNVEV (reference sequence). The CDR3 consists of 13 residues. DNA of the CDR3: TGTGCCAGCAGTTTATTCGTGAACACTGAAGCTTTCTTT. This sequence encodes CASSLFVNTEAFF.

The rearrangement links TRBV15 to TRBJ1-5; 8 bases line up with TRBD1. Germline CDR1 is LNHNV and CDR2 is YYDKDF (reference sequence). The CDR3 is 18 amino acids. V shed 0 bases and J 6 bases; nucleotides not matched to a gene: 13. The CDR3 region is CATSRDSTLTGVGQPQHF. CDR3 DNA: TGTGCCACCAGCAGAGATAGTACGTTGACAGGGGTGGGTCAGCCCCAGCATTTT.

The chain uses TRBV2 and TRBJ1-1; D may be TRBD1 (5 bases). The CDR3 is 11 residues long. V lost 6 bases to trimming and J lost 11 bases, with 13 bases between them. Per the germline V gene, CDR1 is SNHLY and CDR2 is FYNNEI. Written as DNA, the CDR3 is TGTGCCAGCAGCCTCAGGGAAGGTGCTTTCTTT. The encoded protein is CASSLREGAFF. Full variable domain (remainder filled in from reference TRBV2 and TRBJ1-1): EPEVTQTPSHQVTQMGQEVILRCVPISNHLYFYWYRQILGQKVEFLVSFYNNEISEKSEIFDDQFSVERPDGSNFTLKIRSTKLEDSAMYFCASSLREGAFFGQGTRLTVV.

The rearrangement uses TRBV5-4 and TRBJ1-1; TRBD1 is a possible D gene (6 bases). V shed 4 bases and J shed 5 bases, with 15 bases lying between them. Per the germline V gene, CDR1 is SGHNT and CDR2 is YYREEE (reference sequence). The CDR3 has 14 residues. CDR3 region: CASSGDRTGTEAFF. The CDR3 DNA sequence: TGTGCCAGCAGCGGTGACAGGACCGGGACTGAAGCTTTCTTT.

The chain carries TRBV11-2 and TRBJ2-3; 11 bases match TRBD2. V gave up 1 base and J gave up 4 bases; unmatched junction bases: 10. Germline V gene sequence: CDR1 SGHAT, CDR2 FQNNGV. The CDR3 totals 18 residues. The CDR3 bases are TGTGCCAGCAGCTTAGTTTTCCAGACTAGCGGGGAACCAGATACGCAGTATTTT. It translates to CASSLVFQTSGEPDTQYF.

This clone appeared a single time. This CDR3 reads CATSIAGANYGYTF. The CDR3, as DNA: TGTGCCACCAGCATTGCAGGGGCTAACTATGGCTACACCTTC. This chain joins TRBV15 and TRBJ1-2; the D gene is possibly TRBD1 (6 bases). Germline V gene lookup returns CDR1 LNHNV and CDR2 YYDKDF (reference sequence). Between the trimmed V and J ends, which lost 4 bases and 0 bases, there was a span of 9 bases. CDR3 size: 14 residues.

This clone came up once. This chain connects TRBV5-1 to TRBJ1-4, with 10 bases that match TRBD1. The germline gives CDR1 SGHRS, CDR2 YFSETQ. Trimming at V came to 3 bases and at J to 8 bases, leaving 7 bases not matched to a gene. The CDR3 runs 15 residues. CDR3 nucleotide sequence: TGCGCCAGCAGCTGGATGACAGGGGGCGACGAAAAACTGTTTTTT. Amino acids: CASSWMTGGDEKLFF.

The V gene is TRBV30, the J gene TRBJ1-2, with 7 bases lining up with TRBD1. The CDR3 is made up of 13 amino acids. Germline V gene data show CDR1 as GTSNPN and CDR2 as SVGIG (reference sequence). Unmatched junction bases numbered 11, after V lost 5 bases and J lost 8 bases. The CDR3 region is CAWGDSSRNGYTF. The CDR3, as DNA: TGTGCCTGGGGGGACAGCTCCCGGAACGGCTACACCTTC.

The rearrangement uses TRBV29-1 and TRBJ1-4; D remains ambiguous. The CDR3 length is 12 residues. Germline CDR1 is SQVTM and CDR2 is ANQGSEA. Between the trimmed V and J ends, which lost 2 bases and 9 bases, there was a span of 10 bases. The CDR3 region is CSVERLKQKLFF. CDR3 coding DNA: TGCAGCGTTGAAAGACTCAAACAAAAACTGTTTTTT.

This clone was seen a single time. V and J are TRBV7-9 and TRBJ1-5; a weak D match, TRBD1 (5 bases). The CDR3 contains 14 residues. CDR1 SEHNR and CDR2 FQNEAQ come from the germline V gene (reference sequence). Trimming took 1 base from V and 5 from J, leaving 9 bases between them. The CDR3 region has the DNA TGTGCCAGCAGCTTAGGCGGCAGGGATCAGCCCCAGCATTTT. It specifies CASSLGGRDQPQHF.

Points on this clone: The junction departs from the called germline gene at one end, perhaps through a read error. The V and J genes are TRBV7-6 and TRBJ1-2; 9 positions agree with TRBD1. The germline V gene encodes CDR1 SGHVS and CDR2 FNYEAQ. The CDR3 loop spans 13 amino acids. The CDR3 sequence: CASSLPLGQGIAF. The CDR3 bases are TGTGCCAGCAGCTTACCCCTAGGACAGGGGATTGCCTTC.

The chain uses TRBV19 and TRBJ2-2; TRBD2 aligns across 13 bases. The CDR3 has 18 amino acids. CDR1 is LNHDA and CDR2 is SQIVND in the germline V gene (reference sequence). Trimming cost V 0 bases and J 4 bases; bases outside gene matches: 5. The chain's CDR3 is CASSIDLGLAGPTGELFF. CDR3 bases: TGTGCCAGTAGTATAGATCTGGGACTAGCGGGGCCCACCGGGGAGCTGTTTTTT. The full variable domain, its missing parts supplied by reference TRBV19 and TRBJ2-2, is DGGITQSPKYLFRKEGQNVTLSCEQNLNHDAMYWYRQDPGQGLRLIYYSQIVNDFQKGDIAEGYSVSREKKESFPLTVTSAQKNPTAFYLCASSIDLGLAGPTGELFFGEGSRLTVL.

The chain recombines TRBV5-1 with TRBJ1-1, with 7 nucleotides matching TRBD1. The CDR3 spans 16 residues. In germline, CDR1 is SGHRS, CDR2 YFSETQ. J lost 4 bases, V lost 4 bases, and 13 bases had no gene match. CDR3 in DNA: TGCGCCAGCAGCCGCATTAACAGGGGTTTGGGCACTGAAGCTTTCTTT. Translating gives CASSRINRGLGTEAFF.

The chain couples TRBV6-5 to TRBJ1-2; D unclear. Germline CDR1 is MNHEY and CDR2 is SVGAGI. The V end was cut by 7 bases, the J end by 4 bases, with 19 bases between. The CDR3 totals 15 residues. The CDR3 loop reads CASKAPLGVPYGYTF. For the CDR3, the DNA is TGTGCCAGCAAAGCCCCCCTAGGAGTTCCCTATGGCTACACCTTC.

CDR3 in DNA: TGTGCCTGGGGGGGGTTGTCTCGAGACATTCAGTACTTC. It yields the protein CAWGGLSRDIQYF. V and J are TRBV30 and TRBJ2-4, with a weak D call TRBD2 (6 bases). Germline lookup yields CDR1 GTSNPN and CDR2 SVGIG (reference sequence). The V end was cut by 5 bases, the J end by 8 bases, with 16 bases between. The CDR3 is 13 residues long.

The rearrangement uses TRBV2 and TRBJ1-2; TRBD1 matches at 7 bases. J was trimmed by 3 bases and V by 0 bases; bases with no gene match: 4. This CDR3 comprises 15 residues. The germline V gene encodes CDR1 SNHLY and CDR2 FYNNEI. The CDR3 DNA reads TGTGCCAGCAGTGAAGCCGGGACAGCGGACTATGGCTACACCTTC. Its translation is CASSEAGTADYGYTF.

The chain joins TRBV29-1 to TRBJ1-2, with 9 positions matching TRBD1. The CDR3 extends over 13 amino acids. The junction had 7 bases not matched to a gene; V was cut back by 6 bases and J by 5 bases. CDR1 and CDR2 from the germline V gene are SQVTM and ANQGSEA. CDR3 in DNA: TGCAGCGTACCGGGACAGGGCTATTATGGCTACACCTTC. Its protein product is CSVPGQGYYGYTF. The whole variable domain, remainder taken from reference TRBV29-1 and TRBJ1-2, is SAVISQKPSRDICQRGTSLTIQCQVDSQVTMMFWYRQQPGQSLTLIATANQGSEATYESGFVIDKFPISRPNLTFSTLTVSNMSPEDSSIYLCSVPGQGYYGYTFGSGTRLTVV.

The chain is built from TRBV6-5 and TRBJ1-3, with D unresolved. Per germline, CDR1 MNHEY and CDR2 SVGAGI. CDR3 size: 14 residues. V gave up 3 bases and J gave up 4 bases, with 10 bases separating them. The CDR3 bases are TGTGCCAGCAGTTATGGCGGAGAAGGAAACACCATATATTTT. This gives the protein CASSYGGEGNTIYF.

The table lists this clone with a count of one. This rearrangement joins TRBV7-2 to TRBJ1-3, with D perhaps TRBD1 (5 bases). The CDR3 totals 16 residues. Trimming pared 2 bases from V and 1 base from J, leaving 12 bases between. Germline V CDR1 and CDR2: SGHTA, FQGNSA. The DNA for the CDR3 is TGTGCCAGCAGCTTAATATACAGGCTGTCTGGAAACACCATATATTTT. It codes for CASSLIYRLSGNTIYF. Variable domain in full (rest from reference TRBV7-2 and TRBJ1-3): GAGVSQSPSNKVTEKGKDVELRCDPISGHTALYWYRQSLGQGLEFLIYFQGNSAPDKSGLPSDRFSAERTGGSVSTLTIQRTQQEDSAVYLCASSLIYRLSGNTIYFGEGSWLTVV.

The chain uses TRBV6-5 and TRBJ2-1; D is uncertain. Trimming shortened V by 0 bases and J by 0 bases, and 6 bases separated the two germline ends. This CDR3 spans 15 amino acids. Germline CDR1 is MNHEY and CDR2 is SVGAGI. Here the CDR3 DNA reads TGTGCCAGCAGTTACTCTAGAAGCTCCTACAATGAGCAGTTCTTC. It yields the protein CASSYSRSSYNEQFF.

J is TRBJ2-7 and V is TRBV5-6, with D uncertain. Germline V lookup: CDR1 SGHDT, CDR2 YYEEEE. Trimming left V 4 bases short and J 6 bases short, with 14 bases between. The CDR3 sequence is 13 residues long. The CDR3 loop is CASSRQAVGEQYV. DNA for the CDR3: TGTGCCAGCAGCCGGCAGGCAGTGGGCGAGCAGTACGTC.

V and J are TRBV4-1 and TRBJ1-2, with a possible D match to TRBD1 (6 bases). V was shortened by 1 base and J by 4 bases, with 19 bases between the two germline ends. Looked up from germline, CDR1 is MGHRA and CDR2 is YSYEKL. This CDR3 has 17 residues. This chain's CDR3 is CASSQGGGGRGSYGYTF. CDR3 nucleotides: TGCGCCAGCAGCCAAGGAGGGGGTGGAAGGGGGTCCTATGGCTACACCTTC.

The chain links TRBV19 to TRBJ1-4, with D tentatively TRBD1 (5 bases). The V end was cut by 4 bases, the J end by 5 bases, with 14 bases between. Germline CDR1 reads LNHDA; CDR2 reads SQIVND (reference sequence). The CDR3 totals 15 residues. In DNA, the CDR3 is TGTGCCAGTAGTACCCGTAGGGGTGAGAATGAAAAACTGTTTTTT. Its protein is CASSTRRGENEKLFF.

The count of this clone is one. The V call is TRBV10-2, the J call TRBJ2-7; 8 nucleotides align to TRBD1. In germline, CDR1 is WSHSY, CDR2 SAAADI. The V gene end was trimmed by 7 bases and the J gene end by 7 bases; junction bases not matched to a gene: 9. The CDR3 extends over 13 amino acids. The CDR3 reads CASKSPGGGEQYF. CDR3 nucleotides: TGCGCCAGCAAAAGTCCAGGGGGCGGAGAGCAGTACTTC.

This chain uses TRBV18 with TRBJ1-1; 8 bases map to TRBD1. V lost 3 bases and J lost 3; bases outside the gene matches: 3. The CDR3 contains 14 residues. The germline V gene encodes CDR1 KGHSH and CDR2 LQKENI. The CDR3 coding sequence is TGTGCCAGCTCACCCCAGGGGGCTGACACTGAAGCTTTCTTT. Residues: CASSPQGADTEAFF.